The text below deals with one T cell receptor (beta chain). Its antigen is as yet unknown. There were healthy Caucasian individuals from Russia, aged roughly 6 to 90, serving as donors. Isolation yielded PBMCs, at least 7 million per sample, in every case. Total RNA, at least 5 micrograms per sample, was extracted from PBMCs. The source of the sample is a study of blood T cells in healthy people across ages. Deletions cut 0 bases from V and 6 bases from J, with 9 bases between. The germline V gene has CDR1 SGHRS and CDR2 YFSETQ. The CDR3 has 13 amino acids. Regarding the study as a whole: Older individuals had lower TCR beta diversity per million T cells (the decline was roughly linear).

Using a J-beta primer mix together with a sample-barcoded 5' primer, a second PCR was run for roughly 6 to 12 cycles. TCRdb re-derived calls from the 5' RACE reads in MiXCR, one entry per CDR3 protein. The sample shows about 670,000 distinct CDR3 sequences, over 40% of them seen only once. The sample comprised blood. The chain employs TRBV5-1 and TRBJ1-2; a weak D match, TRBD1 (5 bases). This sequence was found in a woman aged 80 or over in good health. The CDR3 sequence is CASSLGRGDGYTF. The CDR3 DNA reads as TGCGCCAGCAGCTTGGGCCGAGGGGATGGCTACACCTTC.